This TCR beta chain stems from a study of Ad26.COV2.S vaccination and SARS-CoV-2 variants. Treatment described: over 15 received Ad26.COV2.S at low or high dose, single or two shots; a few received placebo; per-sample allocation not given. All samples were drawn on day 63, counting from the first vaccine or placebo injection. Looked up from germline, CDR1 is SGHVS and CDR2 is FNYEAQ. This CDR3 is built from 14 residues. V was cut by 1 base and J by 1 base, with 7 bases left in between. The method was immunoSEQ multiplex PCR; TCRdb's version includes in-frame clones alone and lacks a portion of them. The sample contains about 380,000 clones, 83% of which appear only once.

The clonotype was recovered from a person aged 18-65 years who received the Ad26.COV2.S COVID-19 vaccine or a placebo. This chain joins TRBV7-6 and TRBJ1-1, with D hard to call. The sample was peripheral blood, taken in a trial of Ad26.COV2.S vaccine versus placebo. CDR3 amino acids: CASSLGGRNTEAFF. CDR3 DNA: TGTGCCAGCAGCTTAGGTGGCAGGAACACTGAAGCTTTCTTT.